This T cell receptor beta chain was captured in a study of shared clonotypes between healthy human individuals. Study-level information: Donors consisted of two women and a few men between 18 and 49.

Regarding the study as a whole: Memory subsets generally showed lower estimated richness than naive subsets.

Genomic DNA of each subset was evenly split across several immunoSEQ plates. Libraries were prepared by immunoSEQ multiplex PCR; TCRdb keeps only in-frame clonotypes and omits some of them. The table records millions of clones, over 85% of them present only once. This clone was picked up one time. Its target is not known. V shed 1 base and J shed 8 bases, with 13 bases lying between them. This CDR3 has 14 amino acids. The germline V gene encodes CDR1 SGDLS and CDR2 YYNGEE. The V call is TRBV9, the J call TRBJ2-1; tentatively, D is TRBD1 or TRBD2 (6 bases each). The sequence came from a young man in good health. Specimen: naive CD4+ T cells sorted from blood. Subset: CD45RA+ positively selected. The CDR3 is CASSVLGGGHEQFF. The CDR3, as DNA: TGTGCCAGCAGCGTACTAGGGGGAGGTCATGAGCAGTTCTTC.